The present T cell receptor (beta chain) was sequenced within a study of cytomegalovirus exposure and HLA in healthy donors. Broader study findings: It was approximately 150 TCR beta chains that were listed as cytomegalovirus-associated. The tendency of first-cohort TCR clusters to co-occur in the 120 or so validation repertoires was the finding of a later analysis.

This clone was detected a few times. Its antigen remains unidentified. Sequenced by immunoSEQ multiplex PCR; TCRdb stores in-frame clones only, minus some. The sample has 200,000 to 250,000 clones; roughly 85% are singletons. CDR1 is SGHAT, CDR2 FQNNGV, per germline. Trimming removed 4 bases from V and 10 bases from J; junction bases left unmatched: 4. This CDR3 is built from 13 residues. The sequence was obtained from a woman aged 18-29 years in good health and CMV-seronegative. The chain is built from TRBV11-2 and TRBJ2-6, with TRBD1 matching over 7 bases. Sequenced sample: PBMCs. The CDR3 reads CASSWDRENVLTF. The CDR3 nucleotides are TGTGCCAGCAGCTGGGACAGAGAAAACGTCCTGACTTTC.